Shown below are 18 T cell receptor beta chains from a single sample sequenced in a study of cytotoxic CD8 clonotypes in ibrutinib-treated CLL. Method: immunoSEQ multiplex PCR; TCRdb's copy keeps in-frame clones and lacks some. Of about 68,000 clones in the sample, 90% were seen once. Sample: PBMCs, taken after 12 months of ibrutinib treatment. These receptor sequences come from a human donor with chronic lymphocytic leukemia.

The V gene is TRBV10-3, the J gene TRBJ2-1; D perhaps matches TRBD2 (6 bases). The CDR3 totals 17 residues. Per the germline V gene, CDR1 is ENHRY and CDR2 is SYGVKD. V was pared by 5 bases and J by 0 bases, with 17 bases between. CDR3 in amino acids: CAISTERSGSSYNEQFF. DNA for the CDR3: TGTGCCATCAGTACCGAGCGGAGCGGGTCCTCCTACAATGAGCAGTTCTTC.

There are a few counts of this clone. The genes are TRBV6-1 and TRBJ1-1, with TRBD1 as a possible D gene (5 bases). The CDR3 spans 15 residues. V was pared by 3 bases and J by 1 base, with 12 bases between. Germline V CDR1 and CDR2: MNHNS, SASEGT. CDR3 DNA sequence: TGTGCCAGCAGTGATGAGGACATACAGAACACTGAAGCTTTCTTT. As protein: CASSDEDIQNTEAFF.

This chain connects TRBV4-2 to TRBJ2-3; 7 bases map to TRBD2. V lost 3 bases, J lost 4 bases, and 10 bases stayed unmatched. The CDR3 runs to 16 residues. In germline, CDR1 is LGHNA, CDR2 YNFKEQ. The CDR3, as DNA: TGTGCCAGCAGCCAGGACAAGCGGGATTTCGCAGATACGCAGTATTTT. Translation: CASSQDKRDFADTQYF.

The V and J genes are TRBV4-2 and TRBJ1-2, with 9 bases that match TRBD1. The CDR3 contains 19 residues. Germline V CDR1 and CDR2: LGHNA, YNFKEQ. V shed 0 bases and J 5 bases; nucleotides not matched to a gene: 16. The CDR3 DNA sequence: TGTGCCAGCAGCCAAGAAGCCCCGGGACAGGGTATCTTCCCATATGGCTACACCTTC. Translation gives CASSQEAPGQGIFPYGYTF.

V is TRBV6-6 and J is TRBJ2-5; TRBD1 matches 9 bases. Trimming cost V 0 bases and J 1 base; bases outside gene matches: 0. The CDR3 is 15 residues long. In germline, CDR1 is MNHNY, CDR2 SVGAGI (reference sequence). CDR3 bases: TGTGCCAGCAGTTACTCGACAGGGGGCCAAGAGACCCAGTACTTC. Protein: CASSYSTGGQETQYF.

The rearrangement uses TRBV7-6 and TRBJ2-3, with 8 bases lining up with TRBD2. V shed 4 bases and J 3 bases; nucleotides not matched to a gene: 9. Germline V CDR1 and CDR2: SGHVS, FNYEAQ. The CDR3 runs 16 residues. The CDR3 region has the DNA TGTGCCAGCAGCTCCCCCCGGGAGGGCCCGACAGATACGCAGTATTTT. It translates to CASSSPREGPTDTQYF.

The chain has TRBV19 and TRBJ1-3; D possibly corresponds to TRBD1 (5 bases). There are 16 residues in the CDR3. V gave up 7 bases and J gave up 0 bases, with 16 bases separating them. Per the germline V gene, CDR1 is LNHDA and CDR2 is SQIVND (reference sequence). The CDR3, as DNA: TGTGCCAGTAACGGGAAAAGGGGTCCCTCTGGAAACACCATATATTTT. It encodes CASNGKRGPSGNTIYF.

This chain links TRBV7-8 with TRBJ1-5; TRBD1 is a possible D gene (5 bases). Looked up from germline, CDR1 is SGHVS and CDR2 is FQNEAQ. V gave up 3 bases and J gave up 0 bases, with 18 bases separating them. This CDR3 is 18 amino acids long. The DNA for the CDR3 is TGTGCCAGCAGCTTGCTTGGGACGTTGCCCTATAGCAATCAGCCCCAGCATTTT. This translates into CASSLLGTLPYSNQPQHF.

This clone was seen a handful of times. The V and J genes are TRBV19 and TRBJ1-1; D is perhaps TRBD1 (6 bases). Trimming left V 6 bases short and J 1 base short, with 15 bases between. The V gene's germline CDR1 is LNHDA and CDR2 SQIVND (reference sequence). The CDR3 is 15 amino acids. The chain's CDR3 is CASRSTGQTNTEAFF. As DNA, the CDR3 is TGTGCCAGTAGGTCAACCGGACAGACGAACACTGAAGCTTTCTTT.

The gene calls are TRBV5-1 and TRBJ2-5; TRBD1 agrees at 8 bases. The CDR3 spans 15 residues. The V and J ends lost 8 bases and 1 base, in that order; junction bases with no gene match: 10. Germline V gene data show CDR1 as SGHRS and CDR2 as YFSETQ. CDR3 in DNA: TGCGCCAGTCAAGTGGGAACAGGGGGCCAAGAGACCCAGTACTTC. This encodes CASQVGTGGQETQYF.

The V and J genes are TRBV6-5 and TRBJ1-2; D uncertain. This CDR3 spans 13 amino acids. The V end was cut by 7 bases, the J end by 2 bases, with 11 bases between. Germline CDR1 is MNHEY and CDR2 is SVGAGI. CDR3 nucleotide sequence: TGTGCCAGCAACTCAGGAACGAACTATGGCTACACCTTC. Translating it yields CASNSGTNYGYTF.

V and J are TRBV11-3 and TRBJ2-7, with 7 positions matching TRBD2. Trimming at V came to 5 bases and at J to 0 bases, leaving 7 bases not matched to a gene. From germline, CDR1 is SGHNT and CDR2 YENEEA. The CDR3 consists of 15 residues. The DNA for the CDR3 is TGTGCCAGCAGCGCCGGCCTAGCGGACTCCTACGAGCAGTACTTC. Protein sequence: CASSAGLADSYEQYF.

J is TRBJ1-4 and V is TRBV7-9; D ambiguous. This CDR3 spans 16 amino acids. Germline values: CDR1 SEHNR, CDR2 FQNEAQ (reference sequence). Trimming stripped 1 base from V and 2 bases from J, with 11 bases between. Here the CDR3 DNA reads TGTGCCAGCAGCTTAGTTAAACTACCCACTAATGAAAAACTGTTTTTT. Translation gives CASSLVKLPTNEKLFF.

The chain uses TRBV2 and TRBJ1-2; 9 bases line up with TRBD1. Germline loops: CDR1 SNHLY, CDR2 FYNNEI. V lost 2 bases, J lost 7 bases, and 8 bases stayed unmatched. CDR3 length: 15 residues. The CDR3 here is CASSELGQGFGGYTF. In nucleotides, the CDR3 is TGTGCCAGCAGTGAACTGGGACAGGGTTTCGGTGGCTACACCTTC.

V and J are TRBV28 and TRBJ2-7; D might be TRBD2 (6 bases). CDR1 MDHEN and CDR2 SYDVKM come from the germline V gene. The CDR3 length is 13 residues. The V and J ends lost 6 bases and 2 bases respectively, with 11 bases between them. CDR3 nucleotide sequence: TGTGCCAGCAGACATAGCGGTACCTACGAGCAGTACTTC. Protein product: CASRHSGTYEQYF.

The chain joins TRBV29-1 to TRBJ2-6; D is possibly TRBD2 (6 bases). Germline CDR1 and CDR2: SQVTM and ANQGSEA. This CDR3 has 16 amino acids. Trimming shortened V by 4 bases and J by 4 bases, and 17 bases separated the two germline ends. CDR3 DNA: TGCAGCGTTGGGGGGGAGATTTCATCAGGGGCCAACGTCCTGACTTTC. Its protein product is CSVGGEISSGANVLTF.

The CDR3 sequence is CATSSVATSAYNEQFF. The CDR3 DNA is TGTGCCACCAGCAGCGTAGCTACGAGCGCCTACAATGAGCAGTTCTTC. V usage is TRBV15 and J usage is TRBJ2-1; D unclear. The germline gives CDR1 LNHNV, CDR2 YYDKDF (reference sequence). The CDR3 runs to 16 residues. V was shortened by 3 bases and J by 2 bases, with 14 bases between the two germline ends.

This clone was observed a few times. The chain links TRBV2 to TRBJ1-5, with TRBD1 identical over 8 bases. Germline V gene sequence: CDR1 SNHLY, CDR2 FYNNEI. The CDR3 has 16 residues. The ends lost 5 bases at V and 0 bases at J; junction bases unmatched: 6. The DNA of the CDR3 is TGTGCCAGCAGTATCCAGGGGGCAAATAGCAATCAGCCCCAGCATTTT. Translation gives CASSIQGANSNQPQHF.